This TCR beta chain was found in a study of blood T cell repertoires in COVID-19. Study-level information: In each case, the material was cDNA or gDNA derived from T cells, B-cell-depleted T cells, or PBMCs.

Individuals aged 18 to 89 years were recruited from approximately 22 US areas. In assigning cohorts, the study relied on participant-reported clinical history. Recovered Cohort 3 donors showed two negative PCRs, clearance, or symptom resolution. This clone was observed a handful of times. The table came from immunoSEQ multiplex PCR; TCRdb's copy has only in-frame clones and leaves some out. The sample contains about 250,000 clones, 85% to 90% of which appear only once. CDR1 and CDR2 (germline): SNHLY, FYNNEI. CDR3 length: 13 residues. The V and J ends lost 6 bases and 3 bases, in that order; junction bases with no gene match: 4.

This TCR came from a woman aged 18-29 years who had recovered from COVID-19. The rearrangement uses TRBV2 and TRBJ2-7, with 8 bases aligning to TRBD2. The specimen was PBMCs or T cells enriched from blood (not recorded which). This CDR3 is CASSDGGDYEQYF. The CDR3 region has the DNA TGTGCCAGCAGCGACGGGGGGGACTACGAGCAGTACTTC. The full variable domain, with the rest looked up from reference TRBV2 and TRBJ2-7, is EPEVTQTPSHQVTQMGQEVILRCVPISNHLYFYWYRQILGQKVEFLVSFYNNEISEKSEIFDDQFSVERPDGSNFTLKIRSTKLEDSAMYFCASSDGGDYEQYFGPGTRLTVT.